This note documents a single TCR beta chain sequence. Its specificity is not known. This sample was taken from a study of T cell repertoires in aging, cancer and after chemotherapy. Findings and limits, study-wide: Age-matched healthy donors had significantly more diverse, less clonal blood TCR repertoires than untreated cancer patients.

A mixed TRB-A/B primer pool amplified rearranged TRB by multiplex touch-down PCR. MiXCR was run by TCRdb on the multiplex PCR reads, yielding one entry per CDR3 protein. The sample records fewer than 2,000 distinct CDR3 sequences, roughly a sixth being singletons. TCR beta rearrangements were amplified from peripheral blood genomic DNA. The receptor's source is a human donor with a solid tumor. Sample: blood.

CDR3 nucleotides: TGTGCCTCCGGGCCTTCTTCGTACGAGCAGTACTTC. Translation gives CASGPSSYEQYF. V gene TRBV24-1 combines with J gene TRBJ2-7; D unresolved. The CDR3 has 12 residues. CDR1 is KGHDR and CDR2 is SFDVKD in the germline V gene. Trimming shortened V by 12 bases and J by 4 bases, and 15 bases separated the two germline ends.